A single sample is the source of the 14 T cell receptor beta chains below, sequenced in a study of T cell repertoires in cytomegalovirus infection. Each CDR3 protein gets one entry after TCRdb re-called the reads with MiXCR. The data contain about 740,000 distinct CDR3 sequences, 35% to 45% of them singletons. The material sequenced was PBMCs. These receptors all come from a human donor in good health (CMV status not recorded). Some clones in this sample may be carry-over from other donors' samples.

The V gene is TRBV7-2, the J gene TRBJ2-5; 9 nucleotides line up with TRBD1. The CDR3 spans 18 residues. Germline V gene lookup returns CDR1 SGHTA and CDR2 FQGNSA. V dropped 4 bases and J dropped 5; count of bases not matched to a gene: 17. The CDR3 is CASSSGDRADVRQETQYF. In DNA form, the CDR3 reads TGTGCCAGCAGCTCAGGGGACAGGGCCGATGTACGGCAGGAGACCCAGTACTTC.

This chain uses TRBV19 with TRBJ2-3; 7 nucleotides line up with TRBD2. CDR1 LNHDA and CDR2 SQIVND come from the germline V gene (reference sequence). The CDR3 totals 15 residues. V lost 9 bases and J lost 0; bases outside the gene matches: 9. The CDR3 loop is CASRRRERSTDTQYF. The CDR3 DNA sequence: TGTGCCAGCAGGCGGCGGGAGAGGAGCACAGATACGCAGTATTTT.

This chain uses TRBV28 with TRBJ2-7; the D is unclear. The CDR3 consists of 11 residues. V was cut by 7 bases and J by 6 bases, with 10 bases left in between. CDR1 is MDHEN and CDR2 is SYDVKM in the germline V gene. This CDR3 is CASTYLGEQYF. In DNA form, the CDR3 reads TGTGCCAGCACCTACCTCGGCGAGCAGTACTTC.

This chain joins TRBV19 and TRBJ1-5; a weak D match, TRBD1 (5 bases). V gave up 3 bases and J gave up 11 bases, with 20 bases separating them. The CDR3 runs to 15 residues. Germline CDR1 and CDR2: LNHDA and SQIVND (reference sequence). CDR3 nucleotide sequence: TGTGCCAGTAGTATTTTTGGCGGGACTAGTGGGTCCCAGCATTTT. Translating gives CASSIFGGTSGSQHF.

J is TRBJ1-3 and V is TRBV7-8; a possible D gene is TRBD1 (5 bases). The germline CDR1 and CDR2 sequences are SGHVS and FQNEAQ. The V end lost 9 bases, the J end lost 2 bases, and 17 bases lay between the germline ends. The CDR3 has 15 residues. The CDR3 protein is CASSVGEGAGNTIYF. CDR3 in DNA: TGTGCCAGTTCAGTAGGGGAGGGTGCTGGAAACACCATATATTTT. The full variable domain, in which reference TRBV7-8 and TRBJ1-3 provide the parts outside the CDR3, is GAGVSQSPRYKVAKRGQDVALRCDPISGHVSLFWYQQALGQGPEFLTYFQNEAQLDKSGLPSDRFFAERPEGSVSTLKIQRTQQEDSAVYLCASSVGEGAGNTIYFGEGSWLTVV.

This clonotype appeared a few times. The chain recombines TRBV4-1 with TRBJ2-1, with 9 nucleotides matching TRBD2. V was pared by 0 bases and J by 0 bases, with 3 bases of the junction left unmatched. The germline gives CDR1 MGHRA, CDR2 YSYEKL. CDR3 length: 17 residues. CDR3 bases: TGCGCCAGCAGCCAAGAGGCGGGGGGGGGCTCCTACAATGAGCAGTTCTTC. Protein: CASSQEAGGGSYNEQFF.

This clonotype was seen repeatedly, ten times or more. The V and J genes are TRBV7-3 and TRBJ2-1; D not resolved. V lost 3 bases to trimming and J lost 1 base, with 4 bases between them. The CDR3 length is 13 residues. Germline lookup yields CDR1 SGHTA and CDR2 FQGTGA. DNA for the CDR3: TGTGCCAGCAGCTTCAATTCCTACAATGAGCAGTTCTTC. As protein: CASSFNSYNEQFF.

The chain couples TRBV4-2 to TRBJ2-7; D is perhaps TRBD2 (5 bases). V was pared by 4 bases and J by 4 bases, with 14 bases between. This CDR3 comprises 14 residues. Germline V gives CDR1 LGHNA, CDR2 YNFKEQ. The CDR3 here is CASSPAGDPYEQYF. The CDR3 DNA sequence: TGTGCCAGCAGCCCGGCGGGTGATCCGTACGAGCAGTACTTC.

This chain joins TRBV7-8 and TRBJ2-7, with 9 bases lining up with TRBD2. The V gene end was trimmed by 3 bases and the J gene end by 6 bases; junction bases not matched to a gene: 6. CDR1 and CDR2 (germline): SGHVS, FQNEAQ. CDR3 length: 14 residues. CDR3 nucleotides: TGTGCCAGCAGCTTGGATGTAGCGGGAGTCGAGCAGTACTTC. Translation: CASSLDVAGVEQYF.

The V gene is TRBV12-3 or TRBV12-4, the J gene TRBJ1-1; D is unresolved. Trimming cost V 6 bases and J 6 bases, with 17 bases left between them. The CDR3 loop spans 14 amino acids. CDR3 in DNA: TGTGCCAGCAGCCCTGTCTCACTCGGACCTGAAGCTTTCTTT. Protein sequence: CASSPVSLGPEAFF.

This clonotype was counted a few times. In DNA, the CDR3 is TGTGCCAGCAGTTATGGGGGGCGCACGCCGAACACTGAAGCTTTCTTT. It translates to CASSYGGRTPNTEAFF. This chain uses TRBV12-3 or TRBV12-4 with TRBJ1-1; TRBD1 is a possible D gene (6 bases). This CDR3 region has 16 residues. Trimming took 4 bases from V and 1 from J, leaving 16 bases between them.

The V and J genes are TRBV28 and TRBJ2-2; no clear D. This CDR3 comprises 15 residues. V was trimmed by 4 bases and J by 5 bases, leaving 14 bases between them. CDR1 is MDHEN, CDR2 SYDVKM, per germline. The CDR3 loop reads CASSSVTKITGELFF. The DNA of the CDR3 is TGTGCCAGCAGTTCTGTGACAAAGATAACCGGGGAGCTGTTTTTT.

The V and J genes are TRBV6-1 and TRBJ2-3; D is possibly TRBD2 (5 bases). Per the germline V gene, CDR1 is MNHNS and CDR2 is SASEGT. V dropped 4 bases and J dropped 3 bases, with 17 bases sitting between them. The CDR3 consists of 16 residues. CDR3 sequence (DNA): TGTGCCAGCAGTGTGAGGGCCATGTCCCTTACAGATACGCAGTATTTT. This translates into CASSVRAMSLTDTQYF.

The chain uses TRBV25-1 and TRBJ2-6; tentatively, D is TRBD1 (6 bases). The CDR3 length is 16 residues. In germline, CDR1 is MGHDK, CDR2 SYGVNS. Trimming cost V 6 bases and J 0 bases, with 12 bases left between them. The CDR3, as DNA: TGTGCCAGCAGCCCACAGGGCCGCTCTGGGGCCAACGTCCTGACTTTC. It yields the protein CASSPQGRSGANVLTF.